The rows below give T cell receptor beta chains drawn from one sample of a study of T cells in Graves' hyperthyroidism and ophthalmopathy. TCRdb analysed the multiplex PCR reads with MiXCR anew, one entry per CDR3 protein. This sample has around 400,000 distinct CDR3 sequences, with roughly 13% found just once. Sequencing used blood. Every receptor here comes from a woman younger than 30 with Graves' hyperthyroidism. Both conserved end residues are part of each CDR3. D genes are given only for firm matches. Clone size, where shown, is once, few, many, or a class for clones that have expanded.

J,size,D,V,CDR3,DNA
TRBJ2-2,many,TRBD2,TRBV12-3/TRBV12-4,CASSLRRGGTGELFF,TGTGCCAGCAGTTTGAGGCGGGGGGGCACCGGGGAGCTGTTTTTT
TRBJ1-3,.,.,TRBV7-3,CASSLGNRTFSGNTIYF,TGTGCCAGCAGCTTAGGCAACCGGACATTCTCTGGAAACACCATATATTTT
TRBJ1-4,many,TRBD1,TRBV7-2,CASSLSVGQEINEKLFF,TGTGCCAGCAGCTTAAGCGTGGGACAGGAAATTAATGAAAAACTGTTTTTT
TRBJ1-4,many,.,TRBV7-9,CASSLSAGVWEKLFF,TGTGCCAGCAGCTTGTCCGCCGGAGTTTGGGAAAAACTGTTTTTT
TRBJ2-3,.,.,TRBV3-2,CASSPIAGGGTDTQYF,TGTGCCAGCAGCCCGATAGCGGGGGGGGGCACAGATACGCAGTATTTT
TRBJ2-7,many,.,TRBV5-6,CASSTPRNSYEQYF,TGTGCCAGCAGCACTCCCCGGAACTCCTACGAGCAGTACTTC
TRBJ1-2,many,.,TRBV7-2,CASSLASGNYGYTF,TGTGCCAGCAGCTTAGCGTCGGGGAACTATGGCTACACCTTC
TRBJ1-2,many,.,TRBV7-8,CASSLEVEGTGGYTF,TGTGCCAGCAGCTTAGAGGTGGAGGGCACGGGTGGCTACACCTTC
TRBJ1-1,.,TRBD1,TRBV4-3,CASSQERDSEAFF,TGCGCCAGCAGCCAAGAAAGGGACAGTGAAGCTTTCTTT
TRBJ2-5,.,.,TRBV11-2,CASSLGQQQGFQETQYF,TGTGCCAGCAGCTTAGGCCAGCAACAGGGATTCCAAGAGACCCAGTACTTC
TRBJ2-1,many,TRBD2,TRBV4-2,CASSQAGGVAYNEQFF,TGTGCCAGCAGCCAAGCGGGAGGTGTTGCCTACAATGAGCAGTTCTTC
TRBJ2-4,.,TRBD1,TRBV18,CASSRGTGETKNIRYF,TGTGCCAGCTCACGCGGGACAGGGGAGACCAAAAACATTCGGTACTTC
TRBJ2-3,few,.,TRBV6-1,CASTRTPWTSTDTQYF,TGTGCCAGCACCAGGACGCCTTGGACTAGCACAGATACGCAGTATTTT
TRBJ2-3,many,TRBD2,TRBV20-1,CSASSSGRAPDTQYF,TGCAGTGCTAGTAGTAGCGGGAGGGCCCCAGATACGCAGTATTTT
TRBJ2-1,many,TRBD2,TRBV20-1,CSARVRGASGYDNEQFF,TGCAGTGCTAGAGTCCGTGGTGCTAGCGGCTATGACAATGAGCAGTTCTTC
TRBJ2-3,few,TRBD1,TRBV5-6,CASSRRQGSSTDTQYF,TGTGCCAGCAGCCGTCGACAGGGATCTAGCACAGATACGCAGTATTTT
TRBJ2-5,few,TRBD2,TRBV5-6,CASSLIRTSGNQETQYF,TGTGCCAGCAGCTTGATTAGGACTAGCGGGAACCAAGAGACCCAGTACTTC
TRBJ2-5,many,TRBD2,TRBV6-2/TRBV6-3,CASSGKLARQETQYF,TGTGCCAGCAGTGGCAAACTAGCGAGACAAGAGACCCAGTACTTC
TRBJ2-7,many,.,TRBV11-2,CASSLDRWLSYEQYF,TGTGCCAGCAGCTTAGATCGGTGGCTCTCCTACGAGCAGTACTTC
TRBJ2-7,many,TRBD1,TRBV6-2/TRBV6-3,CASSPGTGVDEQYF,TGTGCCAGCAGTCCTGGGACAGGGGTGGACGAGCAGTACTTC
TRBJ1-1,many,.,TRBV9,CASRSGQAGTEAFF,TGTGCCAGCAGGTCCGGGCAGGCGGGGACTGAAGCTTTCTTT
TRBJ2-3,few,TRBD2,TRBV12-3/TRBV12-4,CATLGTTAADTQYF,TGTGCCACCCTCGGGACTACTGCCGCAGATACGCAGTATTTT
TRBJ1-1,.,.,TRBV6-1,CASSPGLPVAEAFF,TGTGCCAGCAGCCCCGGACTCCCGGTGGCTGAAGCTTTCTTT
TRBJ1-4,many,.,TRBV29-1,CSALSQGATNEKLFF,TGCAGCGCCCTTTCACAGGGAGCAACTAATGAAAAACTGTTTTTT
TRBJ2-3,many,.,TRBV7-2,CASSLVGATDTQYF,TGTGCCAGCAGCTTAGTGGGGGCAACAGATACGCAGTATTTT
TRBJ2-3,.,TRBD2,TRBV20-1,CSAALLTSGRPTDTQYF,TGCAGTGCGGCACTTCTTACTAGCGGGAGGCCTACAGATACGCAGTATTTT
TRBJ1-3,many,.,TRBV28,CASSFMGVGNTIYF,TGTGCCAGCAGTTTTATGGGGGTTGGAAACACCATATATTTT
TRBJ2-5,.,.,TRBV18,CASSPLPGNQETQYF,TGTGCCAGCTCACCCCTTCCAGGGAACCAAGAGACCCAGTACTTC
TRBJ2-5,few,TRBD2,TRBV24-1,CATSDPRTSGGPSQETQYF,TGTGCCACCAGTGACCCCAGGACTAGCGGGGGCCCCTCCCAAGAGACCCAGTACTTC
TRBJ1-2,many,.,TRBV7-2,CASSLYYGARYGYTF,TGTGCCAGCAGCTTATATTACGGGGCGAGGTATGGCTACACCTTC
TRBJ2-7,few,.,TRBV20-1,CSARERWGARSLEQYF,TGCAGTGCTAGAGAGAGGTGGGGGGCGCGGTCCCTCGAGCAGTACTTC
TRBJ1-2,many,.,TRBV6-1,CATAQGPYGYTF,TGTGCCACCGCACAGGGTCCCTATGGCTACACCTTC
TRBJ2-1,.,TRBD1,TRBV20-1,CSAAEGATYNEQFF,TGCAGTGCTGCTGAGGGGGCTACCTACAATGAGCAGTTCTTC